These 7 T cell receptor beta chains came from one sample sequenced in a study of human T cells and chemical hapten exposure. Unfractionated whole blood yielded total RNA. TCRdb redid the calling of the 5' RACE reads with MiXCR, one entry per CDR3 protein. In the table there are 100,000 to 120,000 distinct CDR3 sequences, around 20% of which are singletons. These receptors were taken from a human donor in good health.

The chain is built from TRBV6-5 and TRBJ1-2; D unclear. CDR1 is MNHEY and CDR2 is SVGAGI in the germline V gene. V was clipped by 6 bases and J by 4 bases, with 18 bases between them. The CDR3 length is 15 residues. The CDR3 protein is CASRPPWPSPYGYTF. CDR3 nucleotides: TGTGCCAGCAGACCCCCATGGCCCTCCCCCTATGGCTACACCTTC.

This clonotype was counted a few times. The chain carries TRBV29-1 and TRBJ1-2; TRBD1 aligns across 7 bases. J lost 8 bases, V lost 4 bases, and 13 bases had no gene match. This CDR3 spans 14 amino acids. Germline loops: CDR1 SQVTM, CDR2 ANQGSEA. The CDR3 reads CSVGSSDRKRGYTF. For the CDR3, the DNA is TGCAGCGTTGGAAGCTCGGACAGGAAGAGAGGCTACACCTTC. Filled out from reference TRBV29-1 and TRBJ1-2, the complete variable domain reads SAVISQKPSRDICQRGTSLTIQCQVDSQVTMMFWYRQQPGQSLTLIATANQGSEATYESGFVIDKFPISRPNLTFSTLTVSNMSPEDSSIYLCSVGSSDRKRGYTFGSGTRLTVV.

The chain links TRBV24-1 to TRBJ2-2, with 9 positions matching TRBD1. The CDR3 contains 15 residues. CDR1 is KGHDR and CDR2 is SFDVKD in the germline V gene. After removal of 4 bases from V and 4 bases from J, the junction contained 3 bases not matched to a gene. The CDR3 protein is CATSETGGLTGELFF. The CDR3 bases are TGTGCCACCAGTGAGACAGGGGGGCTCACCGGGGAGCTGTTTTTT.

The CDR3 region has the DNA TGTGCCAGCAGTTACTCTAACGGGAGAAACACCATATATTTT. This translates into CASSYSNGRNTIYF. The chain joins TRBV6-5 to TRBJ1-3; D call uncertain. Trimming took off 0 bases at V and 5 bases at J, with 8 bases between the two ends. CDR1 and CDR2 from the germline V gene are MNHEY and SVGAGI. This CDR3 is 14 amino acids long.

This clonotype was counted between two and nine times. J is TRBJ1-1 and V is TRBV5-1; D gene uncertain. V dropped 2 bases and J dropped 3 bases, with 11 bases sitting between them. The CDR3 is 14 residues long. Germline loops: CDR1 SGHRS, CDR2 YFSETQ. The CDR3 is CASSLGILYTEAFF. As DNA, the CDR3 is TGCGCCAGCAGCTTAGGGATACTTTACACTGAAGCTTTCTTT.

This clonotype turned up a few times. The CDR3 coding sequence is TGTGCCACCAGTGTCGGGCTAGCGAACACCGGGGAGCTGTTTTTT. Residues: CATSVGLANTGELFF. This sequence joins TRBV24-1 and TRBJ2-2; D is unclear. Germline CDR1 is KGHDR and CDR2 is SFDVKD. Trimming took 5 bases from V and 0 from J, leaving 9 bases between them. The CDR3 has 15 amino acids.

This clonotype has more than one count but fewer than ten. The chain combines TRBV28 with TRBJ1-1, with D unclear. From germline, CDR1 is MDHEN and CDR2 SYDVKM. V lost 3 bases and J lost 0, with 17 bases in between. The CDR3 spans 17 residues. CDR3 in amino acids: CASSLLLQTTMNTEAFF. The CDR3 bases are TGTGCCAGCAGTTTGCTACTACAGACAACAATGAACACTGAAGCTTTCTTT.